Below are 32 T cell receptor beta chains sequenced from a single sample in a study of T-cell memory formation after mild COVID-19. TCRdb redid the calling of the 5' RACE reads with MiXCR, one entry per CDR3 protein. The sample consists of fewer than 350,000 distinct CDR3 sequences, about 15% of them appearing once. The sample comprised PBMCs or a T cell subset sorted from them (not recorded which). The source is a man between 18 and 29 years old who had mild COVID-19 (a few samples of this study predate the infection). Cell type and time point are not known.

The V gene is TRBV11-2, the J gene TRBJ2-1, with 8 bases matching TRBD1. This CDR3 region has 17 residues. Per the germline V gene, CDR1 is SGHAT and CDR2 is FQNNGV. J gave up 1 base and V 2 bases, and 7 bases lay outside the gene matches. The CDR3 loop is CASSLRQGRTSYNEQFF. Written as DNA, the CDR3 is TGTGCCAGCAGCTTACGACAGGGGAGGACTTCCTACAATGAGCAGTTCTTC.

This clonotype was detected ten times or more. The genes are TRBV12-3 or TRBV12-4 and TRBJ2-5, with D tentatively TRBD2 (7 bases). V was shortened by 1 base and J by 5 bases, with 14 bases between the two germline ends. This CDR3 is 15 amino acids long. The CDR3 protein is CASSLVPGGVETQYF. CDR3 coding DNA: TGTGCCAGCAGTTTAGTTCCGGGGGGCGTGGAGACCCAGTACTTC.

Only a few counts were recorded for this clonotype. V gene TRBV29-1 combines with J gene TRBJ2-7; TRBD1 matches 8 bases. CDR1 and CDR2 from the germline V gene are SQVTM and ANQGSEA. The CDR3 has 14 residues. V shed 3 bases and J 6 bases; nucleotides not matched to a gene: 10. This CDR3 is CSVDSPTGVSEQYF. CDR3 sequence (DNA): TGCAGCGTTGACTCCCCGACAGGGGTAAGCGAGCAGTACTTC.

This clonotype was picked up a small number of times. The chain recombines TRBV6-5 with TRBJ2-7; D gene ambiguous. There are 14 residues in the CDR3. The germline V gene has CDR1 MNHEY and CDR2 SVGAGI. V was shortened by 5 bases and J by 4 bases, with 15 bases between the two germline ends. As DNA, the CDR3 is TGTGCCAGCAGTCCTTGGGTCCCTCAATACGAGCAGTACTTC. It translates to CASSPWVPQYEQYF.

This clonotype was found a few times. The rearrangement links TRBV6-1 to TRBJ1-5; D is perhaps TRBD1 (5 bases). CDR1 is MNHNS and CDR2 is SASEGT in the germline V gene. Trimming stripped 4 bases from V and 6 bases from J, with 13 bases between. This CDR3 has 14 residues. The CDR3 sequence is CASSAQEARQPQHF. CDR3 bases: TGTGCCAGCAGTGCACAGGAAGCCCGTCAGCCCCAGCATTTT.

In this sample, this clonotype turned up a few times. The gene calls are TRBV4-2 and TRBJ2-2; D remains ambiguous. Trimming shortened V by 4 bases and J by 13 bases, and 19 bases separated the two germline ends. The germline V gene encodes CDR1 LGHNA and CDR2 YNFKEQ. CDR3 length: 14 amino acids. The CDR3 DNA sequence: TGTGCCAGCAGCCGAGCGCGAGTTCCCGGCTGGCTGTTTTTT. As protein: CASSRARVPGWLFF.

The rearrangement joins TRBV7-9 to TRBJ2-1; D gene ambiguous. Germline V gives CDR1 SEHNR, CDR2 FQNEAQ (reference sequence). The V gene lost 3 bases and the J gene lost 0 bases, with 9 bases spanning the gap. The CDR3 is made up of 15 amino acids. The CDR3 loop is CASSFVFPSYNEQFF. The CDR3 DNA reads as TGTGCCAGCAGCTTTGTCTTTCCCTCCTACAATGAGCAGTTCTTC.

CDR3 loop: CASSRDSGELFF. The CDR3 coding sequence is TGTGCCAGCTCCCGGGATTCCGGGGAGCTGTTTTTT. The rearrangement links TRBV12-3 or TRBV12-4 to TRBJ2-2; D may be TRBD2 (5 bases). The CDR3 consists of 12 residues. V was pared by 8 bases and J by 6 bases, with 10 bases between.

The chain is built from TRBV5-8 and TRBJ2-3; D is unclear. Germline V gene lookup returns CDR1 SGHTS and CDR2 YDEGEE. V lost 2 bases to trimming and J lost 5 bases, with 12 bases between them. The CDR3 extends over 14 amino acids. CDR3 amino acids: CASSFRQALDTQYF. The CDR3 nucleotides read TGTGCCAGCAGCTTTCGGCAGGCCCTAGATACGCAGTATTTT.

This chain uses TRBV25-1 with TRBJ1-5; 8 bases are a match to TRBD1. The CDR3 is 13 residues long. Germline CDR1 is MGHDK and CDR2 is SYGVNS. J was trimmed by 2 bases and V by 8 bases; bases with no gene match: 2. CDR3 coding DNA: TGTGCCAGCGCGGGACAGGGCAATCAGCCCCAGCATTTT. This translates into CASAGQGNQPQHF.

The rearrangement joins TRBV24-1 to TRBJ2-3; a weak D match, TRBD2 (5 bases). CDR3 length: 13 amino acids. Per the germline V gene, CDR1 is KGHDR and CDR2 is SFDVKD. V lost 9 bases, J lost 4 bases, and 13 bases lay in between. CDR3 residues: CATWAGRADTQYF. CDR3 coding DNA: TGTGCCACCTGGGCGGGCCGCGCAGATACGCAGTATTTT.

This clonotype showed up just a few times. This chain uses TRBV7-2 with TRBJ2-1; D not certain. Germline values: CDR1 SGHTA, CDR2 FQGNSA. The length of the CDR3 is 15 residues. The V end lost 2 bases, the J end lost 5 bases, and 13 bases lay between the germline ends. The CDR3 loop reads CASSLMWEGNNEQFF. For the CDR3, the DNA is TGTGCCAGCAGCTTAATGTGGGAAGGGAACAATGAGCAGTTCTTC.

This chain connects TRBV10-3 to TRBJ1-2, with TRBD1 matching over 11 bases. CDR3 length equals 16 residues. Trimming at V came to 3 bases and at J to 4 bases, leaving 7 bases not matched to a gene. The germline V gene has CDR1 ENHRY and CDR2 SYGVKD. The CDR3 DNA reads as TGTGCCATCAGTGACAGGACAGGGGGCGCCGGCTATGGCTACACCTTC. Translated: CAISDRTGGAGYGYTF.

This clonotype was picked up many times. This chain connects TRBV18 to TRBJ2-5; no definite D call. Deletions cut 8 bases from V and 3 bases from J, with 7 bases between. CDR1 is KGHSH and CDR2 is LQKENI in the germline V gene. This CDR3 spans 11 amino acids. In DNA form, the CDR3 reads TGTGCCAGCAGCCCTAAAGAGACCCAGTACTTC. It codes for CASSPKETQYF.

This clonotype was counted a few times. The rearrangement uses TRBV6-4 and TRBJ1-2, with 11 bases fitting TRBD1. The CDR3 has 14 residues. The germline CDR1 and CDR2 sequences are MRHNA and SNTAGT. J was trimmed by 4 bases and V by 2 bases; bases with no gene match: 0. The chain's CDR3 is CASSDGTGGYGYTF. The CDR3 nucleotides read TGTGCCAGCAGTGACGGGACAGGGGGCTATGGCTACACCTTC.

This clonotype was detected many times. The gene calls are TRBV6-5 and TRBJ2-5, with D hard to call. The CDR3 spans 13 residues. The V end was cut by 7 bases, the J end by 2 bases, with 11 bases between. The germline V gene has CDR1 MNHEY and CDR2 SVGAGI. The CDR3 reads CASNRLGQETQYF. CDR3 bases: TGTGCCAGCAACCGCCTGGGGCAAGAGACCCAGTACTTC.

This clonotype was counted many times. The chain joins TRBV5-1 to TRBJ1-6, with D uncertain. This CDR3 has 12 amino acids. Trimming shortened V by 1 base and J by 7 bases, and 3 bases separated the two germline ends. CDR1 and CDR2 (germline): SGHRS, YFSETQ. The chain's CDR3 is CASSLTNSPLHF. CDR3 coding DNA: TGCGCCAGCAGCTTGACCAATTCACCCCTCCACTTT.

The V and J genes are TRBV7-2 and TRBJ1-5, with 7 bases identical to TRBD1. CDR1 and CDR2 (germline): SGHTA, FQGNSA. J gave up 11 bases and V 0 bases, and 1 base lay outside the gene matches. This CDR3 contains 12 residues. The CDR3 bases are TGTGCCAGCAGCTTAGCAGACAGGGCCCAGCATTTT. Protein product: CASSLADRAQHF.

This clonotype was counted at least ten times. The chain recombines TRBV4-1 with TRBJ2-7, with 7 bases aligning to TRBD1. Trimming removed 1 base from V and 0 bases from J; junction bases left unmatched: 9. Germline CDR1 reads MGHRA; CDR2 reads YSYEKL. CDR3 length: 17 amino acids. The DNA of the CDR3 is TGCGCCAGCAGCCAAGTTGCCGGGACAGTGAGCTCCTACGAGCAGTACTTC. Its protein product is CASSQVAGTVSSYEQYF.

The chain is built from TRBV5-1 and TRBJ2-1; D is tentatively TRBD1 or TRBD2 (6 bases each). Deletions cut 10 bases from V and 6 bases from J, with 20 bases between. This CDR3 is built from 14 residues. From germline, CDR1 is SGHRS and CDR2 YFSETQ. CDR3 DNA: TGCGCCTCGGGCCGGGAACAGGGACTCAATGAGCAGTTCTTC. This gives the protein CASGREQGLNEQFF.

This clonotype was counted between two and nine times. In DNA form, the CDR3 reads TGTGCCAGCAGCGTAGGGCGAGAATATCCATCTGAAGCTTTCTTT. Its protein is CASSVGREYPSEAFF. The chain has TRBV7-9 and TRBJ1-1, with D unresolved. Trimming cost V 5 bases and J 6 bases, with 19 bases left between them. Germline CDR1 is SEHNR and CDR2 is FQNEAQ (reference sequence). This CDR3 spans 15 amino acids.

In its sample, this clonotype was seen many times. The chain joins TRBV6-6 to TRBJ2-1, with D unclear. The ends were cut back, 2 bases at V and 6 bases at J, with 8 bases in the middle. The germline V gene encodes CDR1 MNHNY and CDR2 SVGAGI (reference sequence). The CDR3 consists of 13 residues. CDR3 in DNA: TGTGCCAGCAGTTACGTCTCTAGCAATGAGCAGTTCTTC. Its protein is CASSYVSSNEQFF.

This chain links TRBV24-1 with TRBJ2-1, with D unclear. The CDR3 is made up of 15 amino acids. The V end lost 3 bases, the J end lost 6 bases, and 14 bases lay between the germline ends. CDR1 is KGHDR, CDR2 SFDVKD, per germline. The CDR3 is CATSDPRTVGNEQFF. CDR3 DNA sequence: TGTGCCACCAGTGATCCCCGGACCGTCGGCAATGAGCAGTTCTTC.

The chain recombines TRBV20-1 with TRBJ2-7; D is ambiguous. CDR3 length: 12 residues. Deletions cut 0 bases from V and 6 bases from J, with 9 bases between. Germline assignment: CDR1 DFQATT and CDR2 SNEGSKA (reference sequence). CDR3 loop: CSARDIGSEQYF. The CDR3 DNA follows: TGCAGTGCTAGAGATATAGGGTCCGAGCAGTACTTC.

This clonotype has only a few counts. The CDR3 DNA reads TGTGCCAGCAGCCCAGGACAGGGGGCCTTTGGTTCACCCCTCCACTTT. Translating gives CASSPGQGAFGSPLHF. This chain links TRBV7-6 with TRBJ1-6, with 11 bases lining up with TRBD1. This CDR3 contains 16 residues. Germline CDR1 reads SGHVS; CDR2 reads FNYEAQ. V lost 5 bases, J lost 9 bases, and 9 bases stayed unmatched.

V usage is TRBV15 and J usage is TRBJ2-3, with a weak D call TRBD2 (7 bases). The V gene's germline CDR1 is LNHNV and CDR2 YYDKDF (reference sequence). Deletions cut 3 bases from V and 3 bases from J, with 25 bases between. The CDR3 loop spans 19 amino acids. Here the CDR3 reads CATSRSRLGGGSTTDTQYF. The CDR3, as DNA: TGTGCCACCAGCAGGTCGAGGCTTGGCGGGGGCTCCACGACAGATACGCAGTATTTT. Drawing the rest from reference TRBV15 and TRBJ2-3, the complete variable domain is DAMVIQNPRYQVTQFGKPVTLSCSQTLNHNVMYWYQQKSSQAPKLLFHYYDKDFNNEADTPDNFQSRRPNTSFCFLDIRSPGLGDTAMYLCATSRSRLGGGSTTDTQYFGPGTRLTVL.

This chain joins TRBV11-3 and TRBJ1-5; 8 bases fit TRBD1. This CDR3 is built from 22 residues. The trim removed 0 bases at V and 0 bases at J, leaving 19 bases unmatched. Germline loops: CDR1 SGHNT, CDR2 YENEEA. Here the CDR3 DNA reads TGTGCCAGCAGCTTAGATTCCGTCAGAAGGGACAGGATTCTCGGTAGCAATCAGCCCCAGCATTTT. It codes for CASSLDSVRRDRILGSNQPQHF.

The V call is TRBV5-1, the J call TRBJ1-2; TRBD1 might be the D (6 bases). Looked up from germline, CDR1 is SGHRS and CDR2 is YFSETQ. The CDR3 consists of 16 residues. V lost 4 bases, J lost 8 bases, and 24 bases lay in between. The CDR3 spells CASSGTSRGHGDGYTF. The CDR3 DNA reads TGCGCCAGCAGCGGTACCAGTAGGGGACATGGCGACGGCTACACCTTC.

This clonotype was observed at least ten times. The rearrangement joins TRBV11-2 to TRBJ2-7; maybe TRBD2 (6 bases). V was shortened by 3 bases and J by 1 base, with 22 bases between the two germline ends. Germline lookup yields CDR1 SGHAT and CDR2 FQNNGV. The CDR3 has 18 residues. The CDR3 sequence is CASSFSDGGGLWSYEQYV. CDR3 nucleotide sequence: TGTGCCAGCAGCTTTTCGGACGGCGGAGGGTTGTGGTCCTACGAGCAGTACGTC.

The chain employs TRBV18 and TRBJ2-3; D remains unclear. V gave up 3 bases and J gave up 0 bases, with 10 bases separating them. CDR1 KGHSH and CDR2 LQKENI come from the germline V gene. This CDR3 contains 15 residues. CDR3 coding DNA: TGTGCCAGCTCACCCAACCCCCTTAGCACAGATACGCAGTATTTT. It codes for CASSPNPLSTDTQYF.

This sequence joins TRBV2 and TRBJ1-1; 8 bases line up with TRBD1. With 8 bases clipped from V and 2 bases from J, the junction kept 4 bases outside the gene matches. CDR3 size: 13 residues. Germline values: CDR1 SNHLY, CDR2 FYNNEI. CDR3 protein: CASVRGLNTEAFF. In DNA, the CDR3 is TGTGCCAGCGTCAGGGGGCTCAACACTGAAGCTTTCTTT.

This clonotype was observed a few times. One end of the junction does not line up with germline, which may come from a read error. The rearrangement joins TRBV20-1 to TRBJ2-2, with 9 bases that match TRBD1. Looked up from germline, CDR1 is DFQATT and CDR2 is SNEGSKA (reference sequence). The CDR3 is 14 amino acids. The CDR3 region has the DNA TGCAGTGCAGGGACAGGGAGGGACACCGGTGAGCTGTTTTTT. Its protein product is CSAGTGRDTGELFF.